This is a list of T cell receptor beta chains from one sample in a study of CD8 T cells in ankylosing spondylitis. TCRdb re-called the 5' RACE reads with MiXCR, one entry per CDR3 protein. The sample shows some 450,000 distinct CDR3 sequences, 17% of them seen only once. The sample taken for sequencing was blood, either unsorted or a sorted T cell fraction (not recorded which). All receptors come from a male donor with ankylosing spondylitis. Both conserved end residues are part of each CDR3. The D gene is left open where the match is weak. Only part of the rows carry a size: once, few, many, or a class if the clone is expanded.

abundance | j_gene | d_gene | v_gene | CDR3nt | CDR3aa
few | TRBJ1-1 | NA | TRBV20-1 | TGCAGTGCTACGAGGGGGTCTGAAGCTTTCTTT | CSATRGSEAFF
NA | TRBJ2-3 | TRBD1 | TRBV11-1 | TGTGCCAGCAGCTTAGCGGTTTTGACAGGGGGCAAGAAGTTTGCAGATACGCAGTATTTT | CASSLAVLTGGKKFADTQYF
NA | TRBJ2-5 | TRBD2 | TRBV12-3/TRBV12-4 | TGTGCCAGCGGTCCTCGGGGCGGGGGGGCCCAAGAGACCCAGTACTTC | CASGPRGGGAQETQYF
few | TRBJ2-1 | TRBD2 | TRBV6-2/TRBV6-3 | TGTGCCAGCAGTTATAGGCTAGCGGGAGGGGGGAATGAGCAGTTCTTC | CASSYRLAGGGNEQFF
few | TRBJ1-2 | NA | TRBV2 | TGTGCCAGCAGTGAGGTCCCAAGGGGCTCGGGCTACACCTTC | CASSEVPRGSGYTF
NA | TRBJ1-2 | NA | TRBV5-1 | TGCGCCAGCAGCTTGGGGGCGCAGGGTGGCACCTTC | CASSLGAQGGTF
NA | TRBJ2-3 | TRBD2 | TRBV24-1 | TGTGCCACCAGGGGCGGGGGGCCCGCAGATACGCAGTATTTT | CATRGGGPADTQYF
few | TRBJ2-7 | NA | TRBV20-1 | TGCAGTGCTCAACCAACAGGGAGCTACGAGCAGTACTTC | CSAQPTGSYEQYF
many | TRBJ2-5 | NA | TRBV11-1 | TGTGCCAGCAGCCACCGACGGACTACCCAAGAGACCCAGTACTTC | CASSHRRTTQETQYF
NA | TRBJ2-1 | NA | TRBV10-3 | TGTGCCATCAGTGAGTACCCCCCGGAAGTGGGCAATGAGCAGTTCTTC | CAISEYPPEVGNEQFF
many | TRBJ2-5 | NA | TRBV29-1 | TGCAGCGTTGACGGGCTAGGGCTGGAGACCCAGTACTTC | CSVDGLGLETQYF
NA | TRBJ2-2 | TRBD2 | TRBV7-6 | TGTGCCAGCAGCTTAGATAGACTAGCGGGAGCCGGGGAGCTGTTTTTT | CASSLDRLAGAGELFF
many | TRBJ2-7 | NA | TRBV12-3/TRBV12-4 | TGTGCCAGCAGTTTACACGAGCAGTACTTC | CASSLHEQYF
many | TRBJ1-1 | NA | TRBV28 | TGTGCCAGCAGCCCAATCTTAAGGGAAGCTTTCTTT | CASSPILREAFF
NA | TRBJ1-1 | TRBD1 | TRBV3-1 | TGTGCCAGCAGCCAAGGGACAGGGTACGTGACTGAAGCTTTCTTT | CASSQGTGYVTEAFF
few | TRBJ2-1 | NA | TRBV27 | TGTGCCAGCAGCCTTAGATCCGTCGGGACAAAATACAATGAGCAGTTCTTC | CASSLRSVGTKYNEQFF
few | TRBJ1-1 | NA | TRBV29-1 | TGCAGCGTTGGGGGTCGAGGGGGGGCGAACACTGAAGCTTTCTTT | CSVGGRGGANTEAFF
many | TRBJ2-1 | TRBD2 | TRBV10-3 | TGTGCCACCCAGCCGGGTCTAGCGGGGGGGCAGGACAATGAGCAGTTCTTC | CATQPGLAGGQDNEQFF
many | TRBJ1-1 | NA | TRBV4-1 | TGCGCCTCCAGCGGACTCCTTAAGGCCACTGAAGCTTTCTTT | CASSGLLKATEAFF
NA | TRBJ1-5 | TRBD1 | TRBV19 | TGTGCCAGTAGGAGTATAGAGACAGGGGGCAGCAATCAGCCCCAGCATTTT | CASRSIETGGSNQPQHF
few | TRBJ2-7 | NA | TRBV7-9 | TGTGCCAGCAGCAGGCTAGGGACTCTCTACGAGCAGTACTTC | CASSRLGTLYEQYF
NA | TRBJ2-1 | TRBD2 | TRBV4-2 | TGTGCCAGCAGCCAAGATCAAGGACTAGCGAATGAGCAGTTCTTC | CASSQDQGLANEQFF
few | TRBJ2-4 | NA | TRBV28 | TGTGCCAGCAATGAATACAGCGAAGCCAAAAACATTCAGTACTTC | CASNEYSEAKNIQYF
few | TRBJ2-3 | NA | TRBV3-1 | TGTGCCAGCAGCCAAGGAGACACCAATACGCAGTATTTT | CASSQGDTNTQYF
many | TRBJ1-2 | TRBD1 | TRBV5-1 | TGCGCCAGCAGCTTGGCTCCTGGACAGGATGGGTATGGCTACACCTTC | CASSLAPGQDGYGYTF
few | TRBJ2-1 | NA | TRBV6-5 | TGTGCCAGCAGTTACTCACGGGACTCCTACAATGAGCAGTTCTTC | CASSYSRDSYNEQFF
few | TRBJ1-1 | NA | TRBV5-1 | TGCGCCAGCAGCTTAGAAGGTTTCGCTGAAGCTTTCTTT | CASSLEGFAEAFF
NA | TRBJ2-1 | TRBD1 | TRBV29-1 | TGCAGCGTTGAACCAGCCCGGACAGGGGCCCGCAATGAGCAGTTCTTC | CSVEPARTGARNEQFF
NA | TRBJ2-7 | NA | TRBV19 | TGTGCCAGTAGTAACCGGGACGGCTACGAGCAGTACTTC | CASSNRDGYEQYF
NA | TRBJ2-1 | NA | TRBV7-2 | TGTGCCAGCAGTCTGAGCGGGTCGAAATGGAATGAGCAGTTCTTC | CASSLSGSKWNEQFF
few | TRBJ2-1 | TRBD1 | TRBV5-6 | TGTGCCAGCAGCGCCCGGGACAGGGGTATCAATGAGCAGTTCTTC | CASSARDRGINEQFF
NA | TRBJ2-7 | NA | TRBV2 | TGTGCCAGTCGGCGGGCGGGGAGCGAGCAGTACTTC | CASRRAGSEQYF
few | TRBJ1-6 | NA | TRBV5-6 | TGTGCCAGCAGCTTCGGGTTATCTGGGAGCTCCTATAATTCACCCCTCCACTTT | CASSFGLSGSSYNSPLHF
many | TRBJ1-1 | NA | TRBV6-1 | TGTGCCAGCAGTGAAGCAGTTCTGGGAACTGAAGCTTTCTTT | CASSEAVLGTEAFF
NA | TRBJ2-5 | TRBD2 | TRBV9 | TGTGCCAGCAGCGTAGAGGCTAGCGGGGGGTACCAAGAGACCCAGTACTTC | CASSVEASGGYQETQYF
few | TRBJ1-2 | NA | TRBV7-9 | TGTGCCAGCAGCTCCGTTTCCGGCCGGGAGTCTAACTATGGCTACACCTTC | CASSSVSGRESNYGYTF
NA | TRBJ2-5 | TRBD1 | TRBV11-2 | TGTGCCAGCAGCTTAGGAGGACAGGGGGTAGAGACCCAGTACTTC | CASSLGGQGVETQYF
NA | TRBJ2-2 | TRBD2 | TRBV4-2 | TGTGCCAGCAGCCCCCGGCTAGCGGACACCGGGGAGCTGTTTTTT | CASSPRLADTGELFF
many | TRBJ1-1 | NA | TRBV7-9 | TGTGCCAGCAGCTTAGCGTTGGGAGGCACTGAAGCTTTCTTT | CASSLALGGTEAFF
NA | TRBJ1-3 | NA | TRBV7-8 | TGTGCCAGCAGCTTAGGGAGGGGAATCTCTGGAAACACCATATATTTT | CASSLGRGISGNTIYF
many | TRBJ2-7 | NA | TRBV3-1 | TGTGCCAGCAGCCCGGGGACATTCAACTACGAGCAGTACTTC | CASSPGTFNYEQYF
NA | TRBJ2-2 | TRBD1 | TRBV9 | TGTGCCAGCAGCGTAGGACCCCAACAGGGGGCTAGGACCGGGGAGCTGTTTTTT | CASSVGPQQGARTGELFF
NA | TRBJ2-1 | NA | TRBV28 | TGTGCCAGCAGTTTTAGCGCTTATAAGGACAATGAGCAGTTCTTC | CASSFSAYKDNEQFF
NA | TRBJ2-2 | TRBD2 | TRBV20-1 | TGCAGTGCTAGATTTCGTACTAGCGGGGGGGCGGGGAACACCGGGGAGCTGTTTTTT | CSARFRTSGGAGNTGELFF
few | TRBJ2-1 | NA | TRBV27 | TGTGCCAGCGCATACCGGGGCCCCCTCAATGAGCAGTTCTTC | CASAYRGPLNEQFF
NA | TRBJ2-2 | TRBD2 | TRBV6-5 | TGTGCCAGCAGTTACTCGGGAGCGGCGGGGGACACCGGGGAGCTGTTTTTT | CASSYSGAAGDTGELFF
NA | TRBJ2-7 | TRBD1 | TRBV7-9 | TGTGCCAGCAGCTTGTGGACAGGGATCCCGAGGGAGCAGTCCTTC | CASSLWTGIPREQSF
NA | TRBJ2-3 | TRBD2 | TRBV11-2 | TGTGCCAGCAGCTTTAGGACTAGCGGACCCACAAACACAGATACGCAGTATTTT | CASSFRTSGPTNTDTQYF
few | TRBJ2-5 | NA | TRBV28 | TGTGCCAGCAGTTTAAAAGACAGCCAAGAGACCCAGTACTTC | CASSLKDSQETQYF
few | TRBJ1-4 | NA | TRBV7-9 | TGCGCCAGCAGCTTGACTGGAGCAACTAATGAAAAACTGTTTTTT | CASSLTGATNEKLFF
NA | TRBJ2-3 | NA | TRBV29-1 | TGCAGCGAAACTCCCTTTGACGGGGGGCCGGGGACAGATACGCAGTATTTT | CSETPFDGGPGTDTQYF
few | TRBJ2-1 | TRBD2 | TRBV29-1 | TGCAGCGTTGGACTAGCGGGGGGATCCTACAATGAGCAGTTCTTC | CSVGLAGGSYNEQFF
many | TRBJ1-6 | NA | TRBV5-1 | TGCGCCAGCAAATTCATCGATAATTCACCCCTCCACTTT | CASKFIDNSPLHF
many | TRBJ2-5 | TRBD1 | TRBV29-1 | TGCAGCGTTTTTGGGACAGGCGAAGTAGGAGAGACCCAGTACTTC | CSVFGTGEVGETQYF
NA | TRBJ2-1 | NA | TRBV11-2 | TGTGCCAGCAGCCGAGAAGGACGCAACAATGAGCAGTTCTTC | CASSREGRNNEQFF
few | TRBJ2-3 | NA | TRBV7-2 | TGTGCCAGCACCGGTAGGAGCACAGATACGCAGTATTTT | CASTGRSTDTQYF
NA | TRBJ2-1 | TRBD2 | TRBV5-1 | TGCGCCAGCAGCTTGGTCGGTAGCGGGCGCTACAATGAGCAGTTCTTC | CASSLVGSGRYNEQFF
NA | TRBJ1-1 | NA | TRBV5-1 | TGCGCCAGCAGCTTGGACACCCTACCCACTGAAGCTTTCTTT | CASSLDTLPTEAFF
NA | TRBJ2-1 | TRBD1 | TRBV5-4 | TGTGCCAGCAGCCTACAGGGGGGTGATGAGCAGTTCTTC | CASSLQGGDEQFF